The 25 T cell receptor beta chains below all came from one sample that was sequenced in a study of memory CD4+ T cells and cytomegalovirus serostatus. The sort gate was single viable CD3+CD4+CD8-CD45RO+ cells for memory CD4+ T cells. Sequencing used immunoSEQ multiplex PCR; TCRdb keeps in-frame clones, though not all of them. This sample has around 45,000 clones, with over 75% found just once. Sequencing was carried out using memory CD4+ T cells from blood. These receptors were taken from an adult in good health and CMV-seronegative.

This clone was counted a few times. The chain uses TRBV4-1 and TRBJ2-1, with a possible D match to TRBD2 (5 bases). Looked up from germline, CDR1 is MGHRA and CDR2 is YSYEKL. V was shortened by 4 bases and J by 4 bases, with 17 bases between the two germline ends. This CDR3 spans 16 amino acids. The chain's CDR3 is CASSLLDLLTYNEQFF. CDR3 DNA sequence: TGCGCCAGCAGCCTACTGGACTTACTCACTTACAATGAGCAGTTCTTC.

The chain employs TRBV18 and TRBJ2-2; D gene uncertain. The CDR3 is 11 residues long. Looked up from germline, CDR1 is KGHSH and CDR2 is LQKENI. V shed 6 bases and J shed 8 bases, with 7 bases lying between them. The CDR3 reads CASSRGGELFF. DNA for the CDR3: TGTGCCAGCTCCCGCGGAGGGGAGCTGTTTTTT. Based on the CDR3 plus reference TRBV18 and TRBJ2-2, the full variable domain is NAGVMQNPRHLVRRRGQEARLRCSPMKGHSHVYWYRQLPEEGLKFMVYLQKENIIDESGMPKERFSAEFPKEGPSILRIQQVVRGDSAAYFCASSRGGELFFGEGSRLTVL.

The chain combines TRBV19 with TRBJ1-1, with D hard to call. Germline loops: CDR1 LNHDA, CDR2 SQIVND (reference sequence). The CDR3 spans 13 residues. Trimming shortened V by 7 bases and J by 4 bases, and 13 bases separated the two germline ends. CDR3 nucleotide sequence: TGTGCCAGTATGGAGTTCGGCGCCACTGAAGCTTTCTTT. This gives the protein CASMEFGATEAFF.

V usage is TRBV7-9 and J usage is TRBJ2-3; 7 nucleotides agree with TRBD1. Germline CDR1 reads SEHNR; CDR2 reads FQNEAQ (reference sequence). There are 15 residues in the CDR3. The V gene end was trimmed by 1 base and the J gene end by 2 bases; junction bases not matched to a gene: 3. The CDR3 loop is CASSLVTGVTDTQYF. The CDR3 bases are TGTGCCAGCAGCTTAGTCACAGGGGTCACAGATACGCAGTATTTT.

The gene calls are TRBV27 and TRBJ1-2, with a weak D call TRBD1 (5 bases). The V and J ends lost 2 bases and 4 bases respectively, with 17 bases between them. Germline V gene data show CDR1 as MNHEY and CDR2 as SMNVEV (reference sequence). The CDR3 is 16 residues long. CDR3 sequence reads: CASSLRQGPLFYGYTF. The CDR3 coding sequence is TGTGCCAGCAGTTTAAGGCAGGGCCCTCTTTTCTATGGCTACACCTTC.

This clone has only a few counts. The chain uses TRBV4-1 and TRBJ2-3; no definite D call. The CDR3 totals 15 residues. Germline lookup yields CDR1 MGHRA and CDR2 YSYEKL. Trimming took off 1 base at V and 3 bases at J, with 11 bases between the two ends. The CDR3 DNA is TGCGCCAGCAGCCAAGCGGTTCCCAAGACAGATACGCAGTATTTT. This gives the protein CASSQAVPKTDTQYF.

The rearrangement joins TRBV20-1 to TRBJ2-3; TRBD1 aligns across 9 bases. The J segment lost 5 bases and the V segment lost 6 bases, leaving 0 bases of the junction unmatched. This CDR3 has 11 residues. The V gene's germline CDR1 is DFQATT and CDR2 SNEGSKA (reference sequence). The DNA of the CDR3 is TGCAGTGCGGACAGGGGAGATACGCAGTATTTT. Translation gives CSADRGDTQYF.

The V call is TRBV5-1, the J call TRBJ1-1; no reliable D call. V was shortened by 0 bases and J by 3 bases, with 12 bases between the two germline ends. CDR3 size: 15 residues. Germline CDR1 SGHRS, CDR2 YFSETQ. CDR3 residues: CASSLEGQEDTEAFF. In DNA, the CDR3 is TGCGCCAGCAGCTTGGAGGGTCAGGAGGACACTGAAGCTTTCTTT.

This chain uses TRBV19 with TRBJ1-1; D call uncertain. V was pared by 6 bases and J by 0 bases, with 14 bases between. Germline V gene lookup returns CDR1 LNHDA and CDR2 SQIVND (reference sequence). The CDR3 has 15 amino acids. The CDR3 coding sequence is TGTGCCAGTAGACCTGAGGGCTCCATGAACACTGAAGCTTTCTTT. It encodes CASRPEGSMNTEAFF.

The rearrangement links TRBV5-1 to TRBJ2-5; tentatively, D is TRBD1 (5 bases). This CDR3 contains 18 residues. CDR1 and CDR2 from the germline V gene are SGHRS and YFSETQ. V lost 0 bases, J lost 0 bases, and 18 bases lay in between. The CDR3 reads CASSLVMAGFEYQETQYF. The CDR3 DNA sequence: TGCGCCAGCAGCTTGGTAATGGCAGGGTTCGAGTACCAAGAGACCCAGTACTTC. The complete variable domain, with remaining parts taken from reference TRBV5-1 and TRBJ2-5, reads KAGVTQTPRYLIKTRGQQVTLSCSPISGHRSVSWYQQTPGQGLQFLFEYFSETQRNKGNFPGRFSGRQFSNSRSEMNVSTLELGDSALYLCASSLVMAGFEYQETQYFGPGTRLLVL.

The V gene is TRBV4-1, the J gene TRBJ2-5; 8 nucleotides match TRBD2. The CDR3 sequence is 16 residues long. Germline CDR1 and CDR2: MGHRA and YSYEKL. V shed 1 base and J 1 base; nucleotides not matched to a gene: 5. The CDR3 region has the DNA TGCGCCAGCAGCCAAGTAGCGGGACGATCCCAAGAGACCCAGTACTTC. This codes for CASSQVAGRSQETQYF.

The rearrangement uses TRBV10-3 and TRBJ2-2, with 15 bases fitting TRBD2. This CDR3 comprises 17 residues. Germline-derived CDR1 and CDR2 are ENHRY and SYGVKD. The V segment lost 6 bases and the J segment 0 bases; nucleotides outside the gene matches: 2. In DNA form, the CDR3 reads TGTGCCATCAGAGGGACTAGCGGGGGGTCGAACACCGGGGAGCTGTTTTTT. As protein: CAIRGTSGGSNTGELFF.

This chain uses TRBV2 with TRBJ2-3; D call uncertain. CDR3 length equals 13 residues. Germline loops: CDR1 SNHLY, CDR2 FYNNEI. With 1 base removed from V and 6 bases from J, the gap between germline ends came to 8 bases. The CDR3 bases are TGTGCCAGCAGTGAAGGCCGTCCGGATACGCAGTATTTT. As protein: CASSEGRPDTQYF.

The rearrangement links TRBV6-1 to TRBJ2-3; no clear D gene. Trimming pared 1 base from V and 0 bases from J, leaving 11 bases between. The CDR3 is 16 residues long. CDR1 is MNHNS and CDR2 is SASEGT in the germline V gene. The CDR3 reads CASSEGVETSTDTQYF. CDR3 coding DNA: TGTGCCAGCAGTGAAGGTGTTGAAACTAGCACAGATACGCAGTATTTT.

The rearrangement uses TRBV6-1 and TRBJ2-2, with unresolved D. The CDR3 consists of 14 residues. Per germline, CDR1 MNHNS and CDR2 SASEGT. With 8 bases removed from V and 0 bases from J, the gap between germline ends came to 10 bases. The CDR3 nucleotides are TGTGCCAGCGGTATTACAGCGAACACCGGGGAGCTGTTTTTT. It is translated as CASGITANTGELFF.

V is TRBV7-9 and J is TRBJ1-2; D gene ambiguous. The ends were cut back, 0 bases at V and 7 bases at J, with 12 bases in the middle. This CDR3 comprises 14 residues. Germline-derived CDR1 and CDR2 are SEHNR and FQNEAQ (reference sequence). The CDR3: CASSLAVLKVGYTF. The CDR3 coding sequence is TGTGCCAGCAGCTTAGCGGTTTTAAAAGTTGGCTACACCTTC. Using reference TRBV7-9 and TRBJ1-2 for the parts outside the CDR3, the full variable domain is DTGVSQNPRHKITKRGQNVTFRCDPISEHNRLYWYRQTLGQGPEFLTYFQNEAQLEKSRLLSDRFSAERPKGSFSTLEIQRTEQGDSAMYLCASSLAVLKVGYTFGSGTRLTVV.

This chain links TRBV6-1 with TRBJ2-5; 14 bases line up with TRBD2. The germline CDR1 and CDR2 sequences are MNHNS and SASEGT. The trim removed 0 bases at V and 0 bases at J, leaving 6 bases unmatched. The CDR3 spans 19 residues. The CDR3 sequence is CASSEARLAGGPDQETQYF. CDR3 nucleotides: TGTGCCAGCAGTGAAGCCAGACTAGCGGGGGGGCCCGACCAAGAGACCCAGTACTTC.

The chain joins TRBV9 to TRBJ2-7; 12 positions match TRBD2. V lost 4 bases to trimming and J lost 2 bases; unmatched junction nucleotides: 7. This CDR3 region has 16 residues. Germline V gene data show CDR1 as SGDLS and CDR2 as YYNGEE. The CDR3, as DNA: TGTGCCAGCAGCCCCGACCCTAGCGGGGGGGCCTACGAGCAGTACTTC. This encodes CASSPDPSGGAYEQYF.

The rearrangement joins TRBV9 to TRBJ2-2, with TRBD2 matching over 7 bases. The junction had 6 bases not matched to a gene; V was cut back by 1 base and J by 0 bases. This CDR3 is 17 amino acids long. Germline CDR1 is SGDLS and CDR2 is YYNGEE. CDR3 sequence: CASSVLGGIPNTGELFF. The CDR3 region has the DNA TGTGCCAGCAGCGTATTGGGAGGGATTCCGAACACCGGGGAGCTGTTTTTT.

The rearrangement joins TRBV5-1 to TRBJ1-3; D gene uncertain. Trimming stripped 4 bases from V and 0 bases from J, with 11 bases between. Germline CDR1 reads SGHRS; CDR2 reads YFSETQ. The CDR3 has 15 residues. CDR3 coding DNA: TGCGCCAGCAGCCCCGGCCCAATCTCTGGAAACACCATATATTTT. This translates into CASSPGPISGNTIYF.

On this clone itself: Other DNA sequences in the same sample also yield this CDR3. The V and J genes are TRBV9 and TRBJ2-7; 7 bases agree with TRBD1. The CDR3 has 13 residues. The germline V gene encodes CDR1 SGDLS and CDR2 YYNGEE. Losses at the gene ends were 7 bases for V and 0 bases for J; bases not matched to a gene: 4. CDR3 sequence reads: CASSRGSSYEQYF. Here the CDR3 DNA reads TGTGCCAGCTCCAGGGGGTCCTCCTACGAGCAGTACTTC.

This clone appeared a single time. This chain uses TRBV29-1 with TRBJ1-2, with 8 bases matching TRBD1. Looked up from germline, CDR1 is SQVTM and CDR2 is ANQGSEA. With V trimmed by 0 bases and J by 5 bases, 2 bases remained unmatched. This CDR3 comprises 13 residues. The CDR3 region has the DNA TGCAGCGTTGAAGATCGGACAGGGTATGGCTACACCTTC. Amino acids: CSVEDRTGYGYTF.

The CDR3 region is CASSIHWDGNQETQYF. The DNA for the CDR3 is TGTGCCAGCAGTATCCATTGGGACGGAAACCAAGAGACCCAGTACTTC. This chain uses TRBV7-8 with TRBJ2-5; either TRBD1 or TRBD2 may supply D (5 bases each). Germline V gene sequence: CDR1 SGHVS, CDR2 FQNEAQ. The CDR3 has 16 residues. Trimming took off 6 bases at V and 0 bases at J, with 17 bases between the two ends.

The rearrangement links TRBV7-9 to TRBJ1-6; TRBD1 aligns across 10 bases. The junction had 8 bases not matched to a gene; V was cut back by 6 bases and J by 6 bases. The germline CDR1 and CDR2 sequences are SEHNR and FQNEAQ (reference sequence). There are 16 residues in the CDR3. The CDR3 DNA sequence: TGTGCCAGCAGTTCAACCGACAGGGGGCCTAATTCACCCCTCCACTTT. This encodes CASSSTDRGPNSPLHF.

This chain connects TRBV9 to TRBJ2-3; 10 nucleotides match TRBD2. From germline, CDR1 is SGDLS and CDR2 YYNGEE. CDR3 size: 16 residues. V lost 0 bases to trimming and J lost 3 bases; unmatched junction nucleotides: 4. The CDR3 DNA follows: TGTGCCAGCAGCGTAGCAGCGGGGGGGTGGACAGATACGCAGTATTTT. Amino acid sequence: CASSVAAGGWTDTQYF.